Below are 5 T cell receptor beta chains sequenced from a single sample in a study of blood T cell repertoires in COVID-19 (dated by TCRdb to 2018 to 2021). Receptors were amplified or captured by the immunoSEQ multiplex PCR assay. Held by TCRdb, this immuneACCESS table contains in-frame sequences only and omits some clones. Under half of the omission traces to an unresolved V gene where checked; the cause of the rest is unknown. This sample holds about 200,000 clones; about 90% were observed only once. The ten most abundant clones make up roughly 8.4% of the sample. The sequencing sample was made of PBMCs or T cells enriched from blood (not recorded which). Receptors were obtained from a woman aged 18 to 35 who had recovered from COVID-19.

This clone was detected only a few times. The V and J genes are TRBV4-1 and TRBJ1-2; 8 positions agree with TRBD1. Germline V lookup: CDR1 MGHRA, CDR2 YSYEKL. This CDR3 has 19 residues. Losses at the gene ends were 0 bases for V and 1 base for J; bases not matched to a gene: 13. CDR3 bases: TGCGCCAGCAGCCAAGATCTCGGGAACAGGGGGAGTCTTAACTATGGCTACACCTTC. As protein: CASSQDLGNRGSLNYGYTF.

This clone was detected once. The chain combines TRBV25-1 with TRBJ1-1, with 11 positions matching TRBD1. Germline CDR1 is MGHDK and CDR2 is SYGVNS. Germline trimming cut 1 base from V and 8 bases from J; bases unmatched to any gene: 6. The CDR3 consists of 15 residues. The CDR3 nucleotides are TGTGCCAGCAGTGAATGGGGGACAGGGGGAATAGAAGCTTTCTTT. As protein: CASSEWGTGGIEAFF. The variable domain in full, with the rest retrieved from reference TRBV25-1 and TRBJ1-1, is EADIYQTPRYLVIGTGKKITLECSQTMGHDKMYWYQQDPGMELHLIHYSYGVNSTEKGDLSSESTVSRIRTEHFPLTLESARPSHTSQYLCASSEWGTGGIEAFFGQGTRLTVV.

The chain links TRBV3-1 (or the pseudogene TRBV3-2) to TRBJ2-7; TRBD1 might be the D (5 bases). Germline V gives CDR1 LGHDT, CDR2 YNNKEL (reference sequence). CDR3 size: 14 residues. V lost 1 base and J 3 bases, leaving 10 bases between the germline ends. The CDR3 nucleotides are TGTGCCAGCAGCCAAGGCTGGGGCTACTACGAGCAGTACTTC. Its translation: CASSQGWGYYEQYF.

The chain employs TRBV4-2 and TRBJ2-7, with a weak D call TRBD2 (6 bases). Germline V gene data show CDR1 as LGHNA and CDR2 as YNFKEQ. The CDR3 length is 14 residues. Trimming pared 4 bases from V and 2 bases from J, leaving 12 bases between. As DNA, the CDR3 is TGTGCCAGCAGCCCGGGGGACGACACCTACGAGCAGTACTTC. Protein sequence: CASSPGDDTYEQYF.

The genes are TRBV28 and TRBJ2-7; 8 nucleotides match TRBD1. Germline-derived CDR1 and CDR2 are MDHEN and SYDVKM. The V segment lost 5 bases and the J segment 6 bases; nucleotides outside the gene matches: 3. The CDR3 length is 12 residues. The CDR3 nucleotides read TGTGCCAGCAGTGACGACAGGGGCGAGCAGTACTTC. Its protein is CASSDDRGEQYF. The full variable domain, its missing parts supplied by reference TRBV28 and TRBJ2-7, is DVKVTQSSRYLVKRTGEKVFLECVQDMDHENMFWYRQDPGLGLRLIYFSYDVKMKEKGDIPEGYSVSREKKERFSLILESASTNQTSMYLCASSDDRGEQYFGPGTRLTVT.